The T cell receptor beta chain under discussion was sequenced for a study of cytomegalovirus exposure and HLA in healthy donors. Both 60 Vbeta primers and 13 Jbeta primers went into the PCR. TCRdb's copy holds only in-frame clones and misses some; the assay was immunoSEQ multiplex PCR. The sample includes 200,000 to 250,000 clones, approximately 83% seen only once; the top ten take approximately 0.71%. V trimming: 2 bases; J trimming: 6 bases; junction bases outside the gene matches: 3. Germline-derived CDR1 and CDR2 are LGHNA and YNFKEQ. This CDR3 has 15 residues. Study-level results: In a later analysis, HLA-associated TCR beta chains were more clonally expanded than equally common others. Researchers catalogued some 160 TCR beta chains as cytomegalovirus-associated. An Asian-associated ancestry cluster reportedly showed fewer N-insertions than the roughly 670-donor mean in a later analysis.

For this clone: Its specificity is not known.

The chain couples TRBV4-2 to TRBJ2-1, with 11 bases identical to TRBD2. The clonotype was recovered from a boy aged 2-9 years in good health and CMV-seronegative. The sequenced material came from PBMCs. The CDR3 DNA reads TGTGCCAGCAGCCAACTCGGACTAGCGGGCAATGAGCAGTTCTTC. As protein: CASSQLGLAGNEQFF.